This is a list of T cell receptor beta chains from one sample in a study of technical replicates of blood from several donors. Here immunoSEQ multiplex PCR was the method, and the copy in TCRdb shows in-frame clones only, minus some. The sample includes roughly 51,000 clones, about 94% of them seen just once. The source material was PBMCs. These receptors were taken from a human donor in good health. Some clones in this sample may be carry-over from other donors' samples. Both conserved end residues are part of each CDR3. A D gene is named only where the DNA matches it firmly. For some rows the clone size is stated as once, few or many, or as a class when expanded; others skip it.

V,J,D,size,DNA,CDR3
TRBV29-1,TRBJ1-5,-,-,TGCAGCGTTAGTATAGGGAGGGGGCAGCCCCAGCATTTT,CSVSIGRGQPQHF
TRBV2,TRBJ1-1,TRBD1,-,TGTGCCAGCAGTGGGACAGGGGGCAGGCGCACTGAAGCTTTCTTT,CASSGTGGRRTEAFF
TRBV29-1,TRBJ2-5,TRBD2,-,TGCAGCGTTGAAGAAGATAGCGCGGGGGAGCCCCAGTACTTC,CSVEEDSAGEPQYF
TRBV7-2,TRBJ2-5,TRBD2,-,TGTGCCAGCAGCTTAGGAGGCGGGGGGGAAGAGACCCAGTACTTC,CASSLGGGGEETQYF
TRBV9,TRBJ1-1,TRBD1,-,TGTGCCAGCAGCAGGGGACAGGGCGACACTGAAGCTTTCTTT,CASSRGQGDTEAFF
TRBV5-1,TRBJ2-7,TRBD1,-,TGCGCCAGCAGCACAAGGGACAGGGCGGGGGAGCAGTACTTC,CASSTRDRAGEQYF
TRBV5-4,TRBJ2-7,TRBD1,few,TGTGCCAGCCGAAAGGACAGGGGGTCCTACGAGCAGTACTTC,CASRKDRGSYEQYF
TRBV25-1,TRBJ1-2,-,-,TGTGCCAGCAGTGACGGGGGGTCGTACTATGGCTACACCTTC,CASSDGGSYYGYTF
TRBV4-3,TRBJ1-2,-,-,TGCGCCAGCAGCCAAGATGGCCACCCCTGGGAGGGCTACACCTTC,CASSQDGHPWEGYTF
TRBV9,TRBJ2-1,-,-,TGTGCCAGCAGCGATAGGACGGGGATGGATGAGCAGTTCTTC,CASSDRTGMDEQFF
TRBV5-1,TRBJ1-1,-,-,TGCGCCAGCAGGCCAGGTGGGGGGACGAACACTGAAGCTTTCTTT,CASRPGGGTNTEAFF
TRBV6-5,TRBJ2-1,-,-,TGTGCCAGCAGTTACGGGGGGGCAGGTGCGGGTGAGCAGTTCTTC,CASSYGGAGAGEQFF
TRBV7-2,TRBJ2-2,-,-,TGTGCCAGCAGCTTAGATGCGTTAACAGGGTTCACCGGGGAGCTGTTTTTT,CASSLDALTGFTGELFF
TRBV10-3,TRBJ1-1,-,-,TGTGCCATCAGTGTGGGCCTATGGAACACTGAAGCTTTCTTT,CAISVGLWNTEAFF
TRBV4-2,TRBJ2-1,TRBD2,-,TGTGCCAGCAGCCAAACGTTAGCGGGAGGGTATGAGCAGTTCTTC,CASSQTLAGGYEQFF
TRBV6-5,TRBJ2-7,TRBD2,-,TGTGCCAGCAGTTACTTGCCGGGAGGACCCTACGAGCAGTACTTC,CASSYLPGGPYEQYF
TRBV10-3,TRBJ2-5,-,-,TGTGCCATCAGTGTCACAGGTTCGGGTGGCCAGTACTTC,CAISVTGSGGQYF
TRBV7-2,TRBJ2-7,-,-,TGTGCCAGCAGCCCTCACGAAAAGAGCGAGCAGTACTTC,CASSPHEKSEQYF
TRBV5-4,TRBJ1-5,TRBD1,-,TGTGCCAGCAGCCTAGGACAGGGGGAATGGCATTTT,CASSLGQGEWHF
TRBV12-5,TRBJ2-7,-,-,TGTGCTAGTGCCCCACTGACAGGCGCAGCCTACGAGCAGTACTTC,CASAPLTGAAYEQYF
TRBV5-1,TRBJ1-1,TRBD1,-,TGCGCCAGCAGCTTAGACGGACAGGGCACTGAAGCTTTCTTT,CASSLDGQGTEAFF
TRBV30,TRBJ1-2,-,-,TGTGCCTGGAGTCAAGAGGCCGGGTCTGATGGCTACACCTTC,CAWSQEAGSDGYTF
TRBV18,TRBJ2-2,-,-,TGTGCCAGCTCACTACCTTCGAGGAGGAACACCGGGGAGCTGTTTTTT,CASSLPSRRNTGELFF
TRBV5-1,TRBJ2-7,-,-,TGCGCCAGCAGCCCGGCACGGAGGGGGCTTGCCCTACGGGACGAGCAGTACTTC,CASSPARRGLALRDEQYF
TRBV30,TRBJ1-2,-,-,TGTGCCTGGAGTCGACTTTATGGCTACACCTTC,CAWSRLYGYTF
TRBV6-5,TRBJ1-1,TRBD1,-,TGTGCCAGCAGGGGAAGACAGGGAGTGGTTACTGAAGCTTTCTTT,CASRGRQGVVTEAFF
TRBV19,TRBJ1-4,-,-,TGTGCCAGTAGTCCGGAGGACTCTACGGGTGAAAAACTGTTTTTT,CASSPEDSTGEKLFF
TRBV6-5,TRBJ2-5,-,-,TGTGCCAGCAGCTATGATTCCCGGGAGACCCAGTACTTC,CASSYDSRETQYF
TRBV15,TRBJ2-1,-,-,TGTGCCACCAGCTCCCCAGCAGGACAGAGCTCCTACAATGAGCAGTTCTTC,CATSSPAGQSSYNEQFF
TRBV6-6,TRBJ2-2,-,-,TGTGCCAGCAGTTCTGCGGTATTCACGAACACCGGGGAGCTGTTTTTT,CASSSAVFTNTGELFF
TRBV29-1,TRBJ2-2,-,-,TGCAGCGTTGGGACTGGACGCACTGGCGCCGGGGAGCTGTTTTTT,CSVGTGRTGAGELFF
TRBV2,TRBJ2-5,-,once,TGTGCCAGCACGAAGGGCGGGACCAACCAAGAGACCCAGTACTTC,CASTKGGTNQETQYF
TRBV30,TRBJ2-5,-,-,TGTGCCTGGAGCGGCTTAGGAGGGCCCAGGGAGACCCAGTACTTC,CAWSGLGGPRETQYF
TRBV4-1,TRBJ1-4,-,-,TGCGCCAGCAGCCAAGGAGCTGTCCGACAGAAAAATGAAAAACTGTTTTTT,CASSQGAVRQKNEKLFF
TRBV7-6,TRBJ1-1,TRBD1,-,TGTGCCAGCAGCGCAGAGGACAGGGGGACTGAAGCTTTCTTT,CASSAEDRGTEAFF
TRBV15,TRBJ1-4,TRBD1,once,TGTGCCACCAGCAGGGATTGGCTGACAGGGAGTGCGTCAGGAAAACTGTTTTTT,CATSRDWLTGSASGKLFF
TRBV4-3,TRBJ1-2,-,once,TGCGCCAGCAGCCAAGCGGGCAGGGATAATGGCTACACCTTC,CASSQAGRDNGYTF
TRBV11-2,TRBJ2-3,TRBD2,-,TGTGCCAGCAGCTTCAGGACTAGCGGGAATGTTGGTGATACGCAGTATTTT,CASSFRTSGNVGDTQYF
TRBV6-5,TRBJ1-3,-,-,TGTGCCAGCAGTTACTCGGGGGGCACCATATATTTT,CASSYSGGTIYF
TRBV6-1,TRBJ2-1,-,-,TGTGCCAGCAGTGAACAACAGGTCATCAATGAGCAGTTCTTC,CASSEQQVINEQFF
TRBV12-5,TRBJ2-1,TRBD2,-,TGTGCTAGTGCCATACTAGCGGACAATGAGCAGTTCTTC,CASAILADNEQFF
TRBV6-1,TRBJ2-7,TRBD1,-,TGTGCCAGCAGTCGGGGACAGGGGGCCTACGAGCAGTACTTC,CASSRGQGAYEQYF
TRBV7-2,TRBJ1-6,-,-,TGTGCCAGCAGCTTAAAACTTAGGAGCTCCTATAATTCACCCCTCCACTTT,CASSLKLRSSYNSPLHF
TRBV27,TRBJ2-2,TRBD1,-,TGTGCCAGCAGTCGTACACAGGGGACGAACACCGGGGAGCTGTTTTTT,CASSRTQGTNTGELFF
TRBV7-2,TRBJ2-7,TRBD1,-,TGTGCCAGCAGCTTCGGACAGGGGGGCTACGAGCAGTACTTC,CASSFGQGGYEQYF
TRBV14,TRBJ2-1,-,-,TGTGCCAGCAGCCAAGATAGAAGTGGCTACAATGAGCAGTTCTTC,CASSQDRSGYNEQFF
TRBV13,TRBJ2-5,TRBD2,-,TGTGCCAGCAGCTCTAGCGGCCAAGAGACCCAGTACTTC,CASSSSGQETQYF
TRBV7-8,TRBJ1-1,TRBD1,few,TGTGCCAGCAGCGAAGACAGGGGGCCCTTACCAGCTTTCTTT,CASSEDRGPLPAFF
TRBV4-3,TRBJ1-1,-,-,TGCGCCAGCAGCAGAGGGAGGGTCACTGAAGCTTTCTTT,CASSRGRVTEAFF
TRBV5-1,TRBJ2-3,-,once,TGCGCCAGCAGCTTGGGCGGGGTCCCCACAGATACGCAGTATTTT,CASSLGGVPTDTQYF
TRBV7-3,TRBJ2-1,-,-,TGTGCCAGCAGCCCGACAGTACTTTCCTACAATGAGCAGTTCTTC,CASSPTVLSYNEQFF
TRBV5-1,TRBJ2-3,-,-,TGCGCCAGCAGCTTGGCGGAGACAGATACGCAGTATTTT,CASSLAETDTQYF
TRBV7-3,TRBJ2-1,TRBD2,-,TGTGCCAGCAGCGATCCGGGACTAGCGGGGGGGGTGAAAACTTACAATGAGCAGTTCTTC,CASSDPGLAGGVKTYNEQFF